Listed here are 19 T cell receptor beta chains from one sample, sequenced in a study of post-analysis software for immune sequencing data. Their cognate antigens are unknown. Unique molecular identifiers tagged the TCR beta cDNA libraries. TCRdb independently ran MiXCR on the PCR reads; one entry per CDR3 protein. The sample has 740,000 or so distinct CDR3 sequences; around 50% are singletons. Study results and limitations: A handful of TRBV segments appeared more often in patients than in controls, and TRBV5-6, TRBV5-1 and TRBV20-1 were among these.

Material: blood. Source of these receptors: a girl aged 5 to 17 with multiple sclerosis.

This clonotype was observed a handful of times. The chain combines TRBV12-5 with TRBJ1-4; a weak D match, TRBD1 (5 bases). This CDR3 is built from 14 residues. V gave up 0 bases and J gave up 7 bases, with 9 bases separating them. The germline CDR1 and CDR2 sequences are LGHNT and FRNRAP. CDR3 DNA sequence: TGTGCTAGTGGTTTGGTTGATGGGGGTGAAAAACTGTTTTTT. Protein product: CASGLVDGGEKLFF.

In DNA form, the CDR3 reads TGTGCCAGCAGTTACTCGTCCAACAAAGCCTACGAGCAGTACTTC. Protein: CASSYSSNKAYEQYF. The rearrangement uses TRBV6-5 and TRBJ2-7; unclear D gene. There are 15 residues in the CDR3. Per the germline V gene, CDR1 is MNHEY and CDR2 is SVGAGI. V lost 0 bases and J lost 2, with 11 bases in between.

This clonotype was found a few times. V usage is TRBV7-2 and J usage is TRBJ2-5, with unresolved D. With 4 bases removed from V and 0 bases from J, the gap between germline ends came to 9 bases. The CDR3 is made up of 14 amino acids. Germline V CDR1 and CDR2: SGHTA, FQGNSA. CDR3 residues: CASSSRPYQETQYF. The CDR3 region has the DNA TGTGCCAGCAGCTCCAGGCCGTACCAAGAGACCCAGTACTTC. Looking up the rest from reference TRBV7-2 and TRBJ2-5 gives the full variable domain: GAGVSQSPSNKVTEKGKDVELRCDPISGHTALYWYRQSLGQGLEFLIYFQGNSAPDKSGLPSDRFSAERTGGSVSTLTIQRTQQEDSAVYLCASSSRPYQETQYFGPGTRLLVL.

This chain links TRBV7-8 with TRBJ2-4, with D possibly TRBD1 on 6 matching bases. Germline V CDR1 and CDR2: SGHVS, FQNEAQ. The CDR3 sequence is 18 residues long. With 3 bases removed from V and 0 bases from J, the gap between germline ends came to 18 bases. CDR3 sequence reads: CASSLGKMDSLAKNIQYF. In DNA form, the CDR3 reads TGTGCCAGCAGCTTGGGGAAAATGGACAGCTTAGCCAAAAACATTCAGTACTTC.

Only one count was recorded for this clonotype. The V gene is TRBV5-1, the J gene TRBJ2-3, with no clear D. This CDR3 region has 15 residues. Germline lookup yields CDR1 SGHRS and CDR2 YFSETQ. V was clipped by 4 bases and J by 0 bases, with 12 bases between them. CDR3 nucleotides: TGCGCCAGCAGCCGGGCGAAGCCCAGCACAGATACGCAGTATTTT. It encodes CASSRAKPSTDTQYF.

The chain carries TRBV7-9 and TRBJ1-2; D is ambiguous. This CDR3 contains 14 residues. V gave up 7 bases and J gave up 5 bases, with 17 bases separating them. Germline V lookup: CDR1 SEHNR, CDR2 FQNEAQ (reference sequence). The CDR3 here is CASTPAGIPYGYTF. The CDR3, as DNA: TGTGCCAGCACCCCGGCCGGGATCCCTTATGGCTACACCTTC.

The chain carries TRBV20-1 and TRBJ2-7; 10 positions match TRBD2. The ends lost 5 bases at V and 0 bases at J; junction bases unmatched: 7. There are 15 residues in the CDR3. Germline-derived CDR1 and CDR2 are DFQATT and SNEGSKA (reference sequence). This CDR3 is CSAVNSGGLSYEQYF. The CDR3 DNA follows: TGCAGTGCTGTCAATAGCGGGGGGCTCTCCTACGAGCAGTACTTC.

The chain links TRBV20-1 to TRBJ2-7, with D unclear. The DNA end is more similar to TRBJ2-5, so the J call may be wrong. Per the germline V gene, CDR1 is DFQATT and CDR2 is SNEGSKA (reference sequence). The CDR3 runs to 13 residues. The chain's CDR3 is CSARDEGKETQYF. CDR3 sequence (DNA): TGCAGTGCTAGAGATGAAGGGAAAGAGACCCAGTACTTC.

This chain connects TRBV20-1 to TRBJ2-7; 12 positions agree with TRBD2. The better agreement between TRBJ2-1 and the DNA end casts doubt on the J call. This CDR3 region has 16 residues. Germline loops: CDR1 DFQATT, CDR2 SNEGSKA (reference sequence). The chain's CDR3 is CSARDFRTSGTYEQFF. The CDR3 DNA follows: TGCAGTGCTAGAGATTTTCGGACTAGCGGGACCTATGAGCAGTTCTTC.

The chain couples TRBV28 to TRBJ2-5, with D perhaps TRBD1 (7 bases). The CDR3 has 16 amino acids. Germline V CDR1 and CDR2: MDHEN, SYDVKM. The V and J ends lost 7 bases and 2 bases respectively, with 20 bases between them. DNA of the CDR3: TGTGCCAGCACAAGAACGCGGGCAGGGGGGCAAGAGACCCAGTACTTC. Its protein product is CASTRTRAGGQETQYF. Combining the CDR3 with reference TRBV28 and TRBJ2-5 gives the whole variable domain DVKVTQSSRYLVKRTGEKVFLECVQDMDHENMFWYRQDPGLGLRLIYFSYDVKMKEKGDIPEGYSVSREKKERFSLILESASTNQTSMYLCASTRTRAGGQETQYFGPGTRLLVL.

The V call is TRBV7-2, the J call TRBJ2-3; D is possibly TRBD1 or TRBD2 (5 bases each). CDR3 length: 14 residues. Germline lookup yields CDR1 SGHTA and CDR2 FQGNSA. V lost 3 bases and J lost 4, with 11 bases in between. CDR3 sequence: CASSFSGTPDTQYF. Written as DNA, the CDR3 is TGTGCCAGCAGCTTTTCAGGGACCCCAGATACGCAGTATTTT.

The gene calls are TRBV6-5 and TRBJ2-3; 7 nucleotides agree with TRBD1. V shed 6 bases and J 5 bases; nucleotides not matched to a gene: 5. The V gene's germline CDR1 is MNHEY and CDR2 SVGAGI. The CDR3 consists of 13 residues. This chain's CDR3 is CASRPGQLDTQYF. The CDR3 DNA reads TGTGCCAGCAGGCCGGGACAGCTAGATACGCAGTATTTT.

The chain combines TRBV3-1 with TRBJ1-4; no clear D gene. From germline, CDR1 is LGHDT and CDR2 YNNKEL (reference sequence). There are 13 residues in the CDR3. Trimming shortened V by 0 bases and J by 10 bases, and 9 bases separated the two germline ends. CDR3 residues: CASSQDRMSKLFF. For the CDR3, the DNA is TGTGCCAGCAGCCAAGATAGGATGTCAAAACTGTTTTTT.

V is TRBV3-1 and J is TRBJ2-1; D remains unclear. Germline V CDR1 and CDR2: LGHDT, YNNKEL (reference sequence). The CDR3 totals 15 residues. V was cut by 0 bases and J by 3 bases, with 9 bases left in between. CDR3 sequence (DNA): TGTGCCAGCAGCCAAGAATGTCGACGCTACAATGAGCAGTTCTTC. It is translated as CASSQECRRYNEQFF.

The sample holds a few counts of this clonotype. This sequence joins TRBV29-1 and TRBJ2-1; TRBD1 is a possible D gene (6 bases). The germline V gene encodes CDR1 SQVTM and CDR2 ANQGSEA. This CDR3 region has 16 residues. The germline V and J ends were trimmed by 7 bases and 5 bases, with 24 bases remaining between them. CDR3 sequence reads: CSGWPWINGDNNEQFF. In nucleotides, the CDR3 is TGCAGCGGGTGGCCATGGATAAATGGGGACAACAATGAGCAGTTCTTC.

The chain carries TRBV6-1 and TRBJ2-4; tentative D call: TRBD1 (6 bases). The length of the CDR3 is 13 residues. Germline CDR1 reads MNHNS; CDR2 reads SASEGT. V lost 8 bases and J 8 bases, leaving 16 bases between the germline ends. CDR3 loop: CASAAGAVDIQYF. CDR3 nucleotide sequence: TGTGCCAGCGCAGCAGGGGCCGTGGACATTCAGTACTTC.

The CDR3 protein is CASSQGSLLAGLTYNEQFF. CDR3 sequence (DNA): TGTGCCAGCAGCCAAGGGTCCCTACTAGCGGGGCTTACCTACAATGAGCAGTTCTTC. This rearrangement joins TRBV3-1 to TRBJ2-1; 10 bases map to TRBD2. V gave up 1 base and J gave up 2 bases; unmatched junction bases: 11. The CDR3 extends over 19 amino acids. Germline-derived CDR1 and CDR2 are LGHDT and YNNKEL (reference sequence).

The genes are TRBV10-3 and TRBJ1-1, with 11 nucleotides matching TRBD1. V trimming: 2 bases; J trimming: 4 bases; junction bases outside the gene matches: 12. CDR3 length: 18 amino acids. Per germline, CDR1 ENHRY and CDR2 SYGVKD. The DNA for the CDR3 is TGTGCCATCAGTGAGGGAATGCTCCGGGGGACAGGGGGCACTGAAGCTTTCTTT. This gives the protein CAISEGMLRGTGGTEAFF.

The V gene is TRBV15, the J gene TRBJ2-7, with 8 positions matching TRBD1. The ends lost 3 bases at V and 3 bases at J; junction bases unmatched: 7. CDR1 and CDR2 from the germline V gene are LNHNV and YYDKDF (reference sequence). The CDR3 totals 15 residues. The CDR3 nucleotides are TGTGCCACCAGCAGCAGGGCAGGGGGCAACTACGAGCAGTACTTC. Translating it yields CATSSRAGGNYEQYF.